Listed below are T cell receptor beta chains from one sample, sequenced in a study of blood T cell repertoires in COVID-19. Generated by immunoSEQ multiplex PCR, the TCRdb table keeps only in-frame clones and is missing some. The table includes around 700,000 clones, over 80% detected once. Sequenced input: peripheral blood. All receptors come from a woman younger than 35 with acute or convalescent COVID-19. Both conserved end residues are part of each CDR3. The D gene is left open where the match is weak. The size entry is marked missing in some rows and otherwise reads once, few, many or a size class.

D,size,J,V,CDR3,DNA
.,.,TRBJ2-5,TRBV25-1,CASSEWGSGVETQYF,TGTGCCAGCAGTGAATGGGGTTCAGGGGTCGAGACCCAGTACTTC
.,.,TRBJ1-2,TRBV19,CASSIWDTNYGYTF,TGTGCCAGTAGTATATGGGACACAAACTATGGCTACACCTTC
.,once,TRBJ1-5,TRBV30,CAWSVDSHSNQPQHF,TGTGCCTGGAGTGTAGACAGTCATAGCAATCAGCCCCAGCATTTT
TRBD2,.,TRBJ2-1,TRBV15,CATSTRGTISYNEQFF,TGTGCCACCAGCACCCGGGGGACTATCTCCTACAATGAGCAGTTCTTC
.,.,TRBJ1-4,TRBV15,CATFGEKLFF,TGTGCCACCTTCGGGGAAAAACTGTTTTTT
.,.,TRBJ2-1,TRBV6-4,CASSETGRYNEQFF,TGTGCCAGCAGTGAAACGGGGAGATACAATGAGCAGTTCTTC
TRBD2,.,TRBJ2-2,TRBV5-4,CASSLELGLAGGHTGELFF,TGTGCCAGCAGCTTGGAACTGGGCCTAGCGGGGGGACACACCGGGGAGCTGTTTTTT
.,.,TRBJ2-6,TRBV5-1,CASSLGLVSGANVLTF,TGCGCCAGCAGCTTGGGACTTGTCTCTGGGGCCAACGTCCTGACTTTC
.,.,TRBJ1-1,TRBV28,CASRLGKGEAFF,TGTGCCAGCAGGCTTGGGAAGGGGGAAGCTTTCTTT
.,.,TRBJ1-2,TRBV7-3,CASSLQGGSDYGYTF,TGTGCCAGCAGCTTACAGGGAGGGTCTGACTATGGCTACACCTTC
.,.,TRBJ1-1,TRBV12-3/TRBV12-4,CASSFGTYTEAFF,TGTGCCAGCAGTTTTGGGACTTACACTGAAGCTTTCTTT
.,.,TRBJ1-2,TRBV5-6,CASTAGALRGYTF,TGTGCCAGTACGGCAGGGGCGCTTCGTGGCTACACCTTC
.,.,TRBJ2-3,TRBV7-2,CASSLALVGEVADTQYF,TGTGCCAGCAGCTTAGCGCTGGTAGGGGAGGTTGCAGATACGCAGTATTTT
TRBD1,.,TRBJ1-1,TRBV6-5,CASSYQTGRNTEAFF,TGTGCCAGCAGTTACCAGACAGGGAGGAACACTGAAGCTTTCTTT
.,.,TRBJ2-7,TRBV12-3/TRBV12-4,CASSLALRQTYF,TGTGCCAGCAGTTTAGCGTTAAGACAGACATACTTC
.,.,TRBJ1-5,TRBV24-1,CATSGGLQDNSNQPQHF,TGTGCCACCAGTGGGGGACTCCAGGACAATAGCAATCAGCCCCAGCATTTT
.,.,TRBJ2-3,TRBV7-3,CASSYAGITDTQYF,TGTGCCAGCAGCTACGCAGGAATCACAGATACGCAGTATTTT
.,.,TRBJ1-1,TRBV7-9,CASSLTENTEAFF,TGTGCCAGCAGCTTAACAGAGAACACTGAAGCTTTCTTT
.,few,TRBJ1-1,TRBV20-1,CSVRTSEAFF,TGCAGTGTTCGGACATCTGAAGCTTTCTTT
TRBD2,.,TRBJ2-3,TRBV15,CATSSSGGASDTQYF,TGTGCCACCAGCAGTAGCGGGGGGGCGTCAGATACGCAGTATTTT
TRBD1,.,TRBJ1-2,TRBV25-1,CASSDRGPDGYTF,TGTGCCAGCAGTGATAGGGGGCCGGACGGCTACACCTTC
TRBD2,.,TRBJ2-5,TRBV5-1,CASSRTSGGTQETQYF,TGCGCCAGCAGCCGGACTAGCGGGGGGACCCAAGAGACCCAGTACTTC
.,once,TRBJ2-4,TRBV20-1,CSASGQSLAKNIQYF,TGCAGTGCTAGTGGACAGTCACTAGCCAAAAACATTCAGTACTTC
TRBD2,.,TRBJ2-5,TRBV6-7,CASSYSGLAGETQYF,TGTGCCAGCAGTTACTCAGGGCTAGCGGGGGAGACCCAGTACTTC
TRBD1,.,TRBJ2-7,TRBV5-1,CASSRQGQGAYEQYF,TGCGCCAGCAGCAGACAGGGACAGGGCGCCTACGAGCAGTACTTC
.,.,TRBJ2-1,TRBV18,CASSPSGLSYNEQFF,TGTGCCAGCTCACCATCGGGACTCTCGTACAATGAGCAGTTCTTC
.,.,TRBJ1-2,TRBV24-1,CATSEPETDRMNWGYTF,TGTGCCACCAGTGAACCGGAGACAGACCGGATGAATTGGGGCTACACCTTC
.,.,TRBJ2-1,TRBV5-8,CASSSPRVHNEQFF,TGTGCCAGCAGCTCCCCCCGGGTCCACAATGAGCAGTTCTTC
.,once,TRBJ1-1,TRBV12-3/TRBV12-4,CASSLRGTEAFF,TGTGCCAGCAGTCTCCGGGGTACTGAAGCTTTCTTT
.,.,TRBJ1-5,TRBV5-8,CASSLFSGGYSNQPQHF,TGTGCCAGCAGCTTGTTCAGTGGTGGTTATAGCAATCAGCCCCAGCATTTT
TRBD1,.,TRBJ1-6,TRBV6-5,CASSLRQGGNSPLHF,TGTGCCAGCAGTCTAAGACAGGGTGGCAATTCACCCCTCCACTTT
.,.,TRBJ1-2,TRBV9,CASSVQGTSYGYTF,TGTGCCAGCAGCGTACAGGGGACCTCCTATGGCTACACCTTC
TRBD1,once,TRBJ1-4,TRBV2,CASSLDREKLFATNEKLFF,TGTGCCAGCAGCCTAGACAGGGAGAAATTATTTGCAACTAATGAAAAACTGTTTTTT
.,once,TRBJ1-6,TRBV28,CASSPRGNSLPLHF,TGTGCCAGCAGTCCTCGGGGGAACAGCCTGCCCCTCCACTTT
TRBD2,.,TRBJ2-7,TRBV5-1,CASSSRPSGAHSYEQYF,TGCGCCAGCAGCTCCCGCCCTAGCGGGGCCCACTCCTACGAGCAGTACTTC
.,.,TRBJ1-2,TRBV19,CASSTGLNRGYTF,TGTGCCAGTAGTACAGGACTGAACCGGGGCTACACCTTC
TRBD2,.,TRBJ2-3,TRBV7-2,CASSRTSGGLDTQYF,TGTGCCAGCTCGAGGACTAGCGGGGGCCTGGATACGCAGTATTTT
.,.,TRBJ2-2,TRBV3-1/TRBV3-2,CASSQENQGGELFF,TGTGCCAGCAGCCAAGAGAATCAGGGCGGGGAGCTGTTTTTT
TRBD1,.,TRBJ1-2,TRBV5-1,CASSLWQGDGYTF,TGCGCCAGCAGCTTGTGGCAGGGGGATGGCTACACCTTC
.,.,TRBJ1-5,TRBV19,CASTRGGEANQPQHF,TGTGCCAGTACCAGAGGAGGGGAAGCCAATCAGCCCCAGCATTTT
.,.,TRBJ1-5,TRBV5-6,CASSFGVSQPQHF,TGTGCCAGCAGCTTCGGGGTCAGTCAGCCCCAGCATTTT
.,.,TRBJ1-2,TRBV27,CASSLQGRGFGGYTF,TGTGCCAGCAGTTTACAAGGCAGGGGTTTTGGAGGCTACACCTTC
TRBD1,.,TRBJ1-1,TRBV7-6,CASSARQGTNTEAFF,TGTGCCAGCAGCGCACGACAGGGGACGAACACTGAAGCTTTCTTT
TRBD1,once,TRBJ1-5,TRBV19,CASWDRGQGQPQHF,TGTGCCAGCTGGGACAGGGGGCAGGGTCAGCCCCAGCATTTT
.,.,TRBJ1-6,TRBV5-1,CASSLVLGRGNSPLHF,TGCGCCAGCAGCTTGGTCTTGGGCAGGGGAAATTCACCCCTCCACTTT
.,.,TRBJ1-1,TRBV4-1,CASSQEVGDYTEAFF,TGCGCCAGCAGCCAAGAGGTAGGGGACTACACTGAAGCTTTCTTT
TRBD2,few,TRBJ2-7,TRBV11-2,CASSFGISGGEYF,TGTGCCAGCAGCTTCGGGATCTCGGGAGGGGAGTACTTC
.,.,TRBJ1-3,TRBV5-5,CASSLGLSSGNTIYF,TGTGCCAGCAGCTTGGGACTGAGCTCAGGAAACACCATATATTTT
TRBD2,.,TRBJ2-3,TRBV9,CASSAGRGAQTDTQYF,TGTGCCAGCAGCGCCGGGAGGGGGGCTCAGACAGATACGCAGTATTTT
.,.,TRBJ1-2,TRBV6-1,CASSERPPGFYGYTF,TGTGCCAGCAGTGAAAGGCCCCCGGGTTTCTATGGCTACACCTTC